The rows below give T cell receptor beta chains drawn from one sample of a study of shared clonotypes between healthy human individuals. The assay was immunoSEQ multiplex PCR, and TCRdb's table has in-frame clones only and misses some. The sample lists about 2.4 million clones, approximately 93% occurring once. The specimen was naive CD4+ T cells from PBMCs. The source is a man aged 18 to 29 in good health. Some clones in this sample may be carry-over from other donors' samples. Each CDR3 is given with its conserved first and last residue. A D gene is named only where the DNA matches it firmly. Size is stated for part of the rows, as once, few or many counts, or as a class when the clone is expanded.

CDR3aa	CDR3nt	abundance	v_gene	j_gene	d_gene
CASSELFAGETQYF	TGTGCCAGCAGTGAGCTCTTCGCCGGGGAGACCCAGTACTTC	NA	TRBV6-1	TRBJ2-5	NA
CASSLAPDLNYGYTF	TGTGCCAGCAGCTTGGCCCCCGACTTAAACTATGGCTACACCTTC	NA	TRBV5-5	TRBJ1-2	NA
CASSLGGGIGYGYTF	TGCGCCAGCAGCCTGGGTGGGGGTATAGGCTATGGCTACACCTTC	NA	TRBV5-1	TRBJ1-2	NA
CASSLGRGWTEAFF	TGTGCCAGCAGCTTAGGACGGGGTTGGACTGAAGCTTTCTTT	once	TRBV7-3	TRBJ1-1	NA
CASRTNRDQPQHF	TGTGCCAGCAGGACGAACAGGGACCAGCCCCAGCATTTT	NA	TRBV6-5	TRBJ1-5	NA
CASSSGYRARSNQPQHF	TGTGCCAGCAGTTCGGGGTACAGGGCCCGTAGCAATCAGCCCCAGCATTTT	NA	TRBV27	TRBJ1-5	NA
CASSLEGSVATKSPLHF	TGCGCCAGCAGCTTGGAGGGGTCTGTGGCGACTAAATCACCCCTCCACTTT	NA	TRBV5-1	TRBJ1-6	NA
CASSLDYPEGFF	TGTGCCAGCAGTTTAGACTACCCGGAGGGTTTCTTC	NA	TRBV2	TRBJ2-1	NA
CASSLGQTGMNTEAFF	TGTGCCAGCAGTTTAGGGCAAACAGGGATGAACACTGAAGCTTTCTTT	NA	TRBV27	TRBJ1-1	NA
CASSRGTGQGNQPQHF	TGTGCCAGCAGTCGTGGGACGGGACAGGGCAATCAGCCCCAGCATTTT	NA	TRBV5-8	TRBJ1-5	TRBD1
CASSPSWGAMVAFF	TGTGCCAGCAGTCCAAGTTGGGGCGCAATGGTCGCTTTCTTT	NA	TRBV28	TRBJ1-1	NA